The TCR beta chain described here comes from a study of T cells expressing NK-cell markers. Study overall: Sorted T-cell subsets CD3+CD56+NKG2C+, CD3+CD56+NKG2C- and CD3+CD56-NKG2C+ were TCR beta-sequenced. Seven donors tested HCMV-seropositive and one tested seronegative among the eight sequenced.

Study findings and constraints: There remained a lack of clarity about HCMV specificity of expanded NKG2C+ T cell clones. The study found these clonotypes also leading the CD3+CD56-NKG2C+ fraction in four donors.

With the 5' RACE reads reprocessed, TCRdb shows one record per CDR3 protein and no DNA. This sample's clone table lists 440,000 or so distinct CDR3 sequences. To note about this clonotype: Its antigen is still unknown.

This CDR3 has 16 residues. Germline V gives CDR1 KGHSH, CDR2 LQKENI. V and J are TRBV18 and TRBJ2-1; TCRdb's assignment of TRBD2 cannot be checked, as there is no DNA. The sample comprised blood T cells: a sorted CD56 or NKG2C T cell subset, CD4+ or CD8+ T cells, or bulk PBMC T cells (not recorded which). The sequence derives from a woman aged 18-69 years in good health. CDR3 amino acids: CASSLAPATSEREQFF.